In this sample, the clone carrying this T cell receptor beta chain turned up many times. This sample was taken from a study of early T cells in non-severe SARS-CoV-2 infection. Study background: The input, bulk RNA from unsorted whole blood, was sequenced, and chains were unpaired.

Trimming removed 3 bases from V and 5 bases from J, with 8 bases in between. Germline V gives CDR1 LGHDT, CDR2 YNNKEL (reference sequence). The CDR3 covers 13 residues. Tagging with unique molecular identifiers was applied to individual cDNA molecules. MiXCR, applied by TCRdb to the 5' RACE reads, yields one record per CDR3 protein. The table lists under 20,000 distinct CDR3 sequences, approximately 5.4% of them singletons. The material sequenced was whole blood. The chain recombines TRBV3-1 with TRBJ2-1; D gene unclear. The clonotype was recovered from an adult who was a healthcare worker with PCR-confirmed SARS-CoV-2 infection or an uninfected control (not recorded which). The CDR3 DNA follows: TGTGCCAGCAGCCACCCATTGCACAATGAGCAGTTCTTC. It translates to CASSHPLHNEQFF.